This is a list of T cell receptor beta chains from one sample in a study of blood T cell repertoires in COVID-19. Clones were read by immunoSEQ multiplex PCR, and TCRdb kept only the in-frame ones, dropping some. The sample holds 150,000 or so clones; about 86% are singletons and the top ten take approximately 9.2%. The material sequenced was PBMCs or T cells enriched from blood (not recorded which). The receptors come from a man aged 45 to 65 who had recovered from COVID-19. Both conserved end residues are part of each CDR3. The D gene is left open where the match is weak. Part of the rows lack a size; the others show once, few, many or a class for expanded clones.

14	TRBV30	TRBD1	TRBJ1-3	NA	TGTGCCTGGCGGGACAGATTCTCTGGAAACACCATATATTTT	CAWRDRFSGNTIYF
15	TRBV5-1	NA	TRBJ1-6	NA	TGCGCCAGCAGCTCCTCACAGGGCGATAATTCACCCCTCCACTTT	CASSSSQGDNSPLHF
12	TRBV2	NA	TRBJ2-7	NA	TGTGCCAGCAGACAGTCTGGCTACGAGCAGTACTTC	CASRQSGYEQYF
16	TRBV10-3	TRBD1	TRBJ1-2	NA	TGTGCCATCAGGGACTCCACAGGGGAGGAAAGGGATGGCTACACCTTC	CAIRDSTGEERDGYTF
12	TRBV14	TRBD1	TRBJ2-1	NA	TGTGCCAGCAGCCAAGATCGGGACAGGCAGTTCTTC	CASSQDRDRQFF
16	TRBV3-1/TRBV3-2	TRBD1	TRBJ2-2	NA	TGTGCCAGCAGGCACCGGGGACAGGGGTCGACCGGGGAGCTGTTTTTT	CASRHRGQGSTGELFF
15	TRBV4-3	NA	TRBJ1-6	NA	TGCGCCAGCAGCCAAGCGATTTCCCGGGATTCACCCCTCCACTTT	CASSQAISRDSPLHF
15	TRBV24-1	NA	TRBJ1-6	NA	TGTGCCACCAGTGAAGCAGGGGTGTCAAATTCACCCCTCCACTTT	CATSEAGVSNSPLHF
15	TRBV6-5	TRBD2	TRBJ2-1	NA	TGTGCCAGCAATCCTCTAGCGGGGGGGCGGAATGAGCAGTTCTTC	CASNPLAGGRNEQFF
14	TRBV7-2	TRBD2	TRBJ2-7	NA	TGTGCCAGCAGCTTAGGGGGGGGAGTCTACGAGCAGTACTTC	CASSLGGGVYEQYF
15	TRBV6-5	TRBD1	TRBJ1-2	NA	TGTGCCAGCAGTTCCACGACAGGGTCGGGCTATGGCTACACCTTC	CASSSTTGSGYGYTF
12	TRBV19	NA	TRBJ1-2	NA	TGTGCCAGTAGGTACGGGGGGGATGGCTACACCTTC	CASRYGGDGYTF
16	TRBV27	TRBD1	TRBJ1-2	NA	TGTGCCAGCAGTCCAGGGACAGGGAGGTCTAACTATGGCTACACCTTC	CASSPGTGRSNYGYTF
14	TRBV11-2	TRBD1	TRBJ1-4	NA	TGTGCCAGCAGCCTCGACAGGGATCGGGAAAAACTGTTTTTT	CASSLDRDREKLFF
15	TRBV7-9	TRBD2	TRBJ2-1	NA	TGTGCCAGCAGCTTAGACGGGGGGTCCTACAATGAGCAGTTCTTC	CASSLDGGSYNEQFF
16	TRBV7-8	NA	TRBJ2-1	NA	TGTGCCAGCAGCGGCACCGGGACTGCCTCCTACAATGAGCAGTTCTTC	CASSGTGTASYNEQFF
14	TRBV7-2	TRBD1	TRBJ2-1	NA	TGTGCCAGCAGCTCCCAGACAGGGAATTCCCGGGGGTTCTTC	CASSSQTGNSRGFF
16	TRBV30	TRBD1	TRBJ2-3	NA	TGTGCCTGGAGCCCCGGGACAGGGGGCCGCGCAGATACGCAGTATTTT	CAWSPGTGGRADTQYF
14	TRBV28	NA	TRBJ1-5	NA	TGTGCCAGCAGACCCAAGGGGATATCTCAGCCCCAGCATTTT	CASRPKGISQPQHF
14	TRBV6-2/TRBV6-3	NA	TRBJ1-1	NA	TGTGCCAGCAGTTATCAGGGGACCAACACTGAAGCTTTCTTT	CASSYQGTNTEAFF
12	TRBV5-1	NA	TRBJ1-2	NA	TGCGCCAGCAGCTTGGTACCGAGTGTCTACACCTTC	CASSLVPSVYTF
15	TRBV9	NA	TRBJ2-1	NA	TGTGCCAGCAGCGTAGTTGGCGGGGTCTACAATGAGCAGTTCTTC	CASSVVGGVYNEQFF
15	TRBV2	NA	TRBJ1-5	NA	TGTGCCACCAGCTTAGAATCGTATGGCAATCAGCCCCAGCATTTT	CATSLESYGNQPQHF
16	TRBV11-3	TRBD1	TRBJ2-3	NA	TGTGCCAGCAGCTTACGGGGGACAGGCTACACAGATACGCAGTATTTT	CASSLRGTGYTDTQYF
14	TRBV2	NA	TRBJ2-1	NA	TGTGCCAGCATCTCCCCCGGGGCCTACAATGAGCAGTTCTTC	CASISPGAYNEQFF
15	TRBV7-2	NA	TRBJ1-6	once	TGTGCCAGCATCCTTATAGGGGCGCGGAATTCACCCCTCCACTTT	CASILIGARNSPLHF
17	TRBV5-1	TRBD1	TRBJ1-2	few	TGCGCCAGCAGCCCGGCCGGGACAGGCGGTGGGGGGTATGGCTACACCTTC	CASSPAGTGGGGYGYTF
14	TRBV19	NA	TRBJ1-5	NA	TGTGCCAGTAGTATCTTGGGGAGCGGTCAGCCCCAGCATTTT	CASSILGSGQPQHF
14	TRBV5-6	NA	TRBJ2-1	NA	TGTGCCAGCAGCGTTCCCACAGGGTACAATGAGCAGTTCTTC	CASSVPTGYNEQFF
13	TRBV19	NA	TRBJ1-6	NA	TGTGCCAGTAAAGCGGGCTATAATTCACCCCTCCACTTT	CASKAGYNSPLHF
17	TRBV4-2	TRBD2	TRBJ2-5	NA	TGTGCCAGCAGCCAAGTGTCGTTCAGGACTAGAGGGGAGACCCAGTACTTC	CASSQVSFRTRGETQYF
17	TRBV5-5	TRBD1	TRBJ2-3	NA	TGTGCCAGCAGCCGAAGGACAGGGGGGAGTAGCACAGATACGCAGTATTTT	CASSRRTGGSSTDTQYF
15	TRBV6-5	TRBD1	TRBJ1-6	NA	TGTGCCAGCACCTTGGACAGGGGGCATAATTCACCCCTCCACTTT	CASTLDRGHNSPLHF
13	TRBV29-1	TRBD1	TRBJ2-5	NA	TGCAGCGCCGGGGGACAGGTACAAGAGACCCAGTACTTC	CSAGGQVQETQYF
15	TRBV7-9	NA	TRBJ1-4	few	TGTGCCAGCGGCCCCTTAACCAGGGGCCTTGAAAAACTGTTTTTT	CASGPLTRGLEKLFF
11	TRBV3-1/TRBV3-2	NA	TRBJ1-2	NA	TGTGCCACTACGGACAGAGGTGGCTACACCTTC	CATTDRGGYTF
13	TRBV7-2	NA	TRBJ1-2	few	TGTGCCAGCAGCTTAGTGCAGTATCTTGGCTACACCTTC	CASSLVQYLGYTF
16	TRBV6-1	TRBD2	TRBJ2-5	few	TGTGCCAGCAGTGAATCACGGGGGGGGAGTCGAGAGACCCAGTACTTC	CASSESRGGSRETQYF
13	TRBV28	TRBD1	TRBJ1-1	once	TGTGCCGGGCGGACAGGGACGGACACTGAAGCTTTCTTT	CAGRTGTDTEAFF
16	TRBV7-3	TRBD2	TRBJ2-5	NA	TGTGCCAGCAGCTTAAATCCAGCGGGGGGGCGAGAGACCCAGTACTTC	CASSLNPAGGRETQYF
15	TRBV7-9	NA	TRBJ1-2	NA	TGTGCCAGCAGCTTAGATGGCCGGGTTTACTATGGCTACACCTTC	CASSLDGRVYYGYTF
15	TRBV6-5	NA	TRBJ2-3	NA	TGTGCCAGCATTATGGGACTTCTTAGCACAGATACGCAGTATTTT	CASIMGLLSTDTQYF
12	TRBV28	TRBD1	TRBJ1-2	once	TGTGCCAGCATACAGGGGAACTATGGCTACACCTTC	CASIQGNYGYTF
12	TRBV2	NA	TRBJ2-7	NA	TGTGCCAGCACCCCACTCTCCTACGAGCAGTACTTC	CASTPLSYEQYF
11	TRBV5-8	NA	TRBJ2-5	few	TGTGCCAGCAGCTTTGCGGGGCCGCCTCACTTC	CASSFAGPPHF
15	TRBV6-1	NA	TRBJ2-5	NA	TGTGCCAGCAGTGATGGGTTGGCGGGGCAAGAGACCCAGTACTTC	CASSDGLAGQETQYF
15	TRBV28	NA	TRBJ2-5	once	TGTGCCAGCAGTTTAGCTGGGCAGGGCCGGGAGACCCAGTACTTC	CASSLAGQGRETQYF
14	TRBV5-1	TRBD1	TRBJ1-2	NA	TGCGCCAGCAGTACGGGACAGGGGGATAGGAGCTACACCTTC	CASSTGQGDRSYTF
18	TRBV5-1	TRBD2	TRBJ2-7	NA	TGCGCCAGCAGCTTGTCGGGACTAGCGGGGGGCAGAGGGTACGAGCAGTACTTC	CASSLSGLAGGRGYEQYF
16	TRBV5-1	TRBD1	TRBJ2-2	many	TGCGCCAGCAGCGGCGGGGACAGGTCGAACACCGGGGAGCTGTTTTTT	CASSGGDRSNTGELFF
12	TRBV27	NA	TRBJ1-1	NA	TGTGCCAGCTGGGGGGGATGGGCTGAAGCTTTCTTT	CASWGGWAEAFF
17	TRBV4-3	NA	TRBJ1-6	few	TGCGCCAGCAGTACACACAGCGGGCTTTCACTTAATTCACCCCTCCACTTT	CASSTHSGLSLNSPLHF
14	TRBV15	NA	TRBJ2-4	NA	TGTGCCACCAGCAGAGATGTAGGGGTTAACATTCAGTACTTC	CATSRDVGVNIQYF
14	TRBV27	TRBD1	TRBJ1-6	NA	TGTGCCAGCAGTTCGTTGACAGGGCAAACACCCCTCCACTTT	CASSSLTGQTPLHF
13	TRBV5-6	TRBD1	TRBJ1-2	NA	TGTGCCAGCAGCTGGACAGGGGGAAGTGGCTACACCTTC	CASSWTGGSGYTF